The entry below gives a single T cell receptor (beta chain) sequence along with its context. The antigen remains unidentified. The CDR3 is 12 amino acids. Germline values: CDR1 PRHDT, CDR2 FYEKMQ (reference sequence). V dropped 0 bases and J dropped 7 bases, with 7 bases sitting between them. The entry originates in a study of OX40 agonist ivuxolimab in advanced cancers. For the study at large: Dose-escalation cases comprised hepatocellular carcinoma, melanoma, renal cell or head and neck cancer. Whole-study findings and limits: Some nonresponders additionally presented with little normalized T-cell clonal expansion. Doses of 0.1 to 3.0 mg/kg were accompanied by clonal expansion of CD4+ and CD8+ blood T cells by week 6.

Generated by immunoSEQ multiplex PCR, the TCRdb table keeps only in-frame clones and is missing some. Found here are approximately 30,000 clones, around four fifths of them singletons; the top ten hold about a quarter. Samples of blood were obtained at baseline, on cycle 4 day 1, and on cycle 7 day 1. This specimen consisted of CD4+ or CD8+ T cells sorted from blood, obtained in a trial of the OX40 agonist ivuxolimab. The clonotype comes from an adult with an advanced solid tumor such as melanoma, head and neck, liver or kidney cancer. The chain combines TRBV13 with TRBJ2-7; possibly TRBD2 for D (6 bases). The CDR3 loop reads CASSLGRGEQYF. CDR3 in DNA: TGTGCCAGCAGCTTAGGCCGGGGGGAGCAGTACTTC.